These 11 T cell receptor beta chains originate from one sample sequenced in a study of brain metastases from non-small cell lung cancer (dated by TCRdb to the late 2010s). Library preparation used the immunoSEQ multiplex PCR assay. TCRdb took this table from immuneACCESS and kept in-frame rearrangements with V and J called. Such tables lack part of the clones; where checked against another copy, unresolved V genes explain under half of the gap, and the rest is unexplained. Recorded for this sample are approximately 1,900 clones; around 83% of them occurred a single time. Roughly 7.2% of the sample lies in the top ten. Sequencing used tissue from a brain metastasis. Interpreted using the paper, the cell subset or site label stands for: resected brain metastasis paired with primary lung tumor. The receptors were sampled from a donor aged 40 or older with non-small cell lung cancer.

This clone is a singleton in its sample. The V and J genes are TRBV9 and TRBJ2-3, with D perhaps TRBD1 (6 bases). Germline V gene sequence: CDR1 SGDLS, CDR2 YYNGEE. Deletions cut 2 bases from V and 0 bases from J, with 13 bases between. This CDR3 has 16 amino acids. CDR3 protein: CASSVGLQGSTDTQYF. The CDR3 DNA follows: TGTGCCAGCAGCGTTGGCCTACAGGGTAGCACAGATACGCAGTATTTT. Using reference TRBV9 and TRBJ2-3 for the parts outside the CDR3, the full variable domain is DSGVTQTPKHLITATGQRVTLRCSPRSGDLSVYWYQQSLDQGLQFLIQYYNGEERAKGNILERFSAQQFPDLHSELNLSSLELGDSALYFCASSVGLQGSTDTQYFGPGTRLTVL.

This clone was observed a handful of times. CDR3 residues: CATRGTDTQYF. Here the CDR3 DNA reads TGTGCCACCCGGGGTACAGATACGCAGTATTTT. The chain joins TRBV12-3 or TRBV12-4 to TRBJ2-3; D may be TRBD2 (5 bases). Trimming pared 10 bases from V and 3 bases from J, leaving 8 bases between. This CDR3 is built from 11 residues.

V gene TRBV5-1 combines with J gene TRBJ2-2; D unresolved. Per the germline V gene, CDR1 is SGHRS and CDR2 is YFSETQ. V was pared by 4 bases and J by 0 bases, with 10 bases between. The CDR3 spans 15 residues. The CDR3 sequence is CASSPLSANTGELFF. The CDR3 coding sequence is TGCGCCAGCAGCCCGTTATCCGCGAACACCGGGGAGCTGTTTTTT.

This clone was seen a few times. This CDR3 is also generated by other DNA sequences in the sample. The chain employs TRBV1 and TRBJ2-5; the tabulated D call, TRBD2, remains unverified against the DNA. TRBV1 is an annotated pseudogene. CDR3 length equals 20 residues. The CDR3 coding sequence is TGCACCAGCAGCCAAGGGTTCCCGTGGCTAGCGGGGGGGTACCAAGAGACCCAGTACTTC. Residues: CTSSQGFPWLAGGYQETQYF.

The V and J genes are TRBV2 and TRBJ2-2; D is possibly TRBD1 (5 bases). The V end was cut by 7 bases, the J end by 3 bases, with 6 bases between. The CDR3 covers 12 residues. Germline lookup yields CDR1 SNHLY and CDR2 FYNNEI. CDR3 sequence: CASIGDTGELFF. The DNA for the CDR3 is TGTGCCAGCATAGGGGACACCGGGGAGCTGTTTTTT.

Comment on this clone: A read error may produce the germline difference seen at one junction end. Other nucleotide sequences from this sample produce the same CDR3. V is TRBV19 and J is TRBJ2-7; D is uncertain. The CDR3 contains 14 residues. Germline V gives CDR1 LNHDA, CDR2 SQIVND (reference sequence). CDR3 region: CASSIGSDSYEQYF. The CDR3 bases are TGTGCCAGTAGTATCGGTTCAGACTCCTACGAGCAATACTTC.

This rearrangement joins TRBV6-5 to TRBJ2-1; no clear D. Between the trimmed V and J ends, which lost 4 bases and 7 bases, there was a span of 11 bases. The V gene's germline CDR1 is MNHEY and CDR2 SVGAGI. The CDR3 contains 13 residues. Written as DNA, the CDR3 is TGTGCCAGCAGTTCCCTTTCGGATAATGAGCAGTTCTTC. This sequence encodes CASSSLSDNEQFF.

This clone was detected once. V and J are TRBV10-2 and TRBJ2-7; D ambiguous. Germline lookup yields CDR1 WSHSY and CDR2 SAAADI. CDR3 size: 11 residues. Between the trimmed V and J ends, which lost 6 bases and 2 bases, there was a span of 5 bases. CDR3 protein: CASRTAYEQYF. The CDR3 region has the DNA TGCGCCAGCAGGACCGCCTACGAGCAGTACTTC.

The rearrangement joins TRBV2 to TRBJ1-2; D perhaps matches TRBD1 (6 bases). The germline V gene encodes CDR1 SNHLY and CDR2 FYNNEI. CDR3 length: 12 residues. The CDR3 DNA is TGTGCTACCCCCGGCAGGGGTTATGGCTACACCTTC. Its protein product is CATPGRGYGYTF.

This clone was seen more than once but under ten times. V usage is TRBV14 and J usage is TRBJ2-7; D is uncertain. Trimming removed 0 bases at V and 0 bases at J, with 15 bases between. Germline V gene data show CDR1 as SGHDN and CDR2 as FVKESK. The CDR3 has 17 residues. In DNA form, the CDR3 reads TGTGCCAGCAGCCAAGATGAAGGCGGTGGTTCCTCCTACGAGCAGTACTTC. Protein product: CASSQDEGGGSSYEQYF.

This chain links TRBV29-1 with TRBJ2-7, with 7 bases matching TRBD1. V dropped 7 bases and J dropped 10; count of bases not matched to a gene: 7. This CDR3 has 10 amino acids. Germline V gene lookup returns CDR1 SQVTM and CDR2 ANQGSEA. The CDR3 sequence is CSAKDRDQYF. The CDR3 bases are TGCAGCGCCAAAGACAGGGACCAGTACTTC.